These 3 T cell receptor beta chains originate from one sample sequenced in a study of low-dose radiotherapy and immunotherapy resistance in tumors. Time point: after trial treatment. Documented treatment: LDRT plus nivolumab, ipilimumab, low-dose cyclophosphamide and aspirin (RACIN trial). Covering alpha and beta chains, TRAV- and TRBV-specific primers were used for the first-strand cDNA. It was with a constant-region primer and a V-primer adapter that TCRs were amplified over approximately 20 PCR cycles. TCRdb reprocessed the reads via MiXCR and lists one record per CDR3 protein. The profile shows some 57,000 distinct CDR3 sequences, about 25% of them singletons. Sequenced material: PBMCs, taken after low-dose radiotherapy plus immunotherapy. The source of these receptors is a male donor with prostate cancer.

This clonotype has a count of ten or more. CDR3 sequence (DNA): TGTGCCTCTTGTTTGAGGGCATCAAGCTCTGGAAACACCATATATTTT. Translating it yields CASCLRASSSGNTIYF. The chain joins TRBV19 to TRBJ1-3, with no clear D. The germline gives CDR1 LNHDA, CDR2 SQIVND (reference sequence). The V end lost 11 bases, the J end lost 0 bases, and 20 bases lay between the germline ends. CDR3 size: 16 residues.

This clonotype was detected once. V and J are TRBV6-2 or TRBV6-3 and TRBJ2-5; 8 bases match TRBD2. The germline gives CDR1 MNHEY, CDR2 SVGEGT. CDR3 length: 17 residues. V shed 6 bases and J 0 bases; nucleotides not matched to a gene: 12. The CDR3 reads CASRGAGGAPYQETQYF. CDR3 DNA: TGTGCCAGCAGAGGGGCGGGGGGAGCGCCGTACCAAGAGACCCAGTACTTC.

This clonotype was observed many times. The chain has TRBV3-1 and TRBJ2-7; D ambiguous. Trimming removed 4 bases at V and 0 bases at J, with 10 bases between. The CDR3 sequence is 14 residues long. Germline V gives CDR1 LGHDT, CDR2 YNNKEL (reference sequence). The CDR3 protein is CASSPSLGSYEQYF. The CDR3 nucleotides read TGTGCCAGCAGCCCTTCCCTGGGCTCCTACGAGCAGTACTTC.